Listed below are T cell receptor beta chains from one sample, sequenced in a study of response to subunit inactivated influenza vaccine. TCRdb reanalysed the RT-PCR reads using MiXCR and keeps one entry per CDR3 protein. The repertoire holds about half a million distinct CDR3 sequences, roughly 27% seen once, with approximately 1.9% in the top ten. Material: CD4+ T cells sorted from PBMCs, obtained more than 4 days after vaccination. The source of these receptors is a man aged 50 to 59 who received an inactivated influenza vaccine. The CDR3 runs from the conserved cysteine through the conserved F or W. D genes are given only for firm matches. Rows give clone size only sometimes, using once, few, many, or a class for an expanded clone.

abundance: few
d_gene: NA
j_gene: TRBJ1-5
v_gene: TRBV27
CDR3nt: TGTGCCAGCAGTTTTACAGGGTTACATGGCAATCAGCCCCAGCATTTT
CDR3aa: CASSFTGLHGNQPQHF

abundance: NA
d_gene: NA
j_gene: TRBJ2-5
v_gene: TRBV28
CDR3nt: TGTGCCAGCTCTCGTCCCCCCTCGTCGGAGACCCAGTACTTC
CDR3aa: CASSRPPSSETQYF

abundance: NA
d_gene: NA
j_gene: TRBJ2-7
v_gene: TRBV11-2
CDR3nt: TGTGCCAGCAGCTTACAGTATAGCGAGCAGTACTTC
CDR3aa: CASSLQYSEQYF

abundance: many
d_gene: NA
j_gene: TRBJ2-2
v_gene: TRBV5-1
CDR3nt: TGCGCCAGCAGCCAGGTGGGACCAAACACCGGGGAGCTGTTTTTT
CDR3aa: CASSQVGPNTGELFF

abundance: NA
d_gene: TRBD2
j_gene: TRBJ2-2
v_gene: TRBV12-3/TRBV12-4
CDR3nt: TGTGCCAGCAGTTTCACTAGCGGCTACACCGGGGAGCTGTTTTTT
CDR3aa: CASSFTSGYTGELFF

abundance: few
d_gene: TRBD2
j_gene: TRBJ2-5
v_gene: TRBV7-2
CDR3nt: TGTGCCAGCAGCCAGCGACTAGCGGGAGTGGAGACCCAGTACTTC
CDR3aa: CASSQRLAGVETQYF

abundance: few
d_gene: NA
j_gene: TRBJ2-5
v_gene: TRBV6-2/TRBV6-3
CDR3nt: TGTGCCAGCAGTTACTTACCAGAGACCCAGTACTTC
CDR3aa: CASSYLPETQYF

abundance: few
d_gene: TRBD2
j_gene: TRBJ2-3
v_gene: TRBV20-1
CDR3nt: TGCAGTGCTCCGACTAGCGGGGTGGCCGATACGCAGTATTTT
CDR3aa: CSAPTSGVADTQYF

abundance: NA
d_gene: TRBD1
j_gene: TRBJ1-5
v_gene: TRBV5-6
CDR3nt: TGTGCCAGCAGCAGGGACAGGGCTACGCCCCAGCATTTT
CDR3aa: CASSRDRATPQHF

abundance: NA
d_gene: NA
j_gene: TRBJ1-3
v_gene: TRBV30
CDR3nt: TGTGCCTGGAGTGTCGGTCAGTACTCTGGAAACACCATATATTTT
CDR3aa: CAWSVGQYSGNTIYF

abundance: few
d_gene: NA
j_gene: TRBJ2-7
v_gene: TRBV29-1
CDR3nt: TGCAGCGTTGGGCCTTTTTTCTACGAGCAGTACTTC
CDR3aa: CSVGPFFYEQYF

abundance: NA
d_gene: NA
j_gene: TRBJ2-1
v_gene: TRBV18
CDR3nt: TGTGCCAGCTCACCACCGTTCACAGGGGAGGGGATGAGTAATGAGCAGTTCTTC
CDR3aa: CASSPPFTGEGMSNEQFF

abundance: NA
d_gene: TRBD2
j_gene: TRBJ2-5
v_gene: TRBV29-1
CDR3nt: TGCAGCGTTTGGACTAGCGGAAAAGAGACCCAGTACTTC
CDR3aa: CSVWTSGKETQYF

abundance: NA
d_gene: TRBD1
j_gene: TRBJ1-2
v_gene: TRBV5-8
CDR3nt: TGTGCCAGCAGACCTCCAGGGGGAGTAGTGGATGGCTACACCTTC
CDR3aa: CASRPPGGVVDGYTF

abundance: few
d_gene: NA
j_gene: TRBJ2-2
v_gene: TRBV28
CDR3nt: TGTGCCAGCAGAGGGGCGCGGACAATTCCCGCCGGGGAGCTGTTTTTT
CDR3aa: CASRGARTIPAGELFF

abundance: few
d_gene: TRBD1
j_gene: TRBJ1-4
v_gene: TRBV7-6
CDR3nt: TGTGCCAGCAGCTTAGCGGAGACAGGGGTAGAAAAACTGTTTTTT
CDR3aa: CASSLAETGVEKLFF

abundance: NA
d_gene: NA
j_gene: TRBJ2-2
v_gene: TRBV5-5
CDR3nt: TGTGCCACCGAATATCTAGACAGGAACACCGGGGAGCTGTTTTTT
CDR3aa: CATEYLDRNTGELFF

abundance: NA
d_gene: TRBD1
j_gene: TRBJ1-1
v_gene: TRBV29-1
CDR3nt: TGCAGCGTTGAAGCTTTGAGACAGGGGGCTGGCACTGAAGCTTTCTTT
CDR3aa: CSVEALRQGAGTEAFF

abundance: few
d_gene: NA
j_gene: TRBJ2-3
v_gene: TRBV11-2
CDR3nt: TGTGCCAGCAGCTTAGGGTACGGCGGAGATACGCAGTATTTT
CDR3aa: CASSLGYGGDTQYF

abundance: once
d_gene: NA
j_gene: TRBJ1-2
v_gene: TRBV20-1
CDR3nt: TGCAGTGCTTACTCAGGGGAGGCGAACTATGGCTACACCTTC
CDR3aa: CSAYSGEANYGYTF

abundance: NA
d_gene: NA
j_gene: TRBJ2-5
v_gene: TRBV25-1
CDR3nt: TGTGCCAGCAGTGAATTTTCAGGTTGGGAGACCCAGTACTTC
CDR3aa: CASSEFSGWETQYF

abundance: NA
d_gene: NA
j_gene: TRBJ2-7
v_gene: TRBV27
CDR3nt: TGTGCCAGCAGTGCCACTTTCGGAGGGCGGTCCGAGCAGTACTTC
CDR3aa: CASSATFGGRSEQYF

abundance: NA
d_gene: NA
j_gene: TRBJ2-1
v_gene: TRBV29-1
CDR3nt: TGCAGCGTAAAGCTCAAGATACGGAATGAGCAGTTCTTC
CDR3aa: CSVKLKIRNEQFF

abundance: few
d_gene: NA
j_gene: TRBJ2-3
v_gene: TRBV6-1
CDR3nt: TGTGCCAGCAGTCCCCGCGGAGGGGGTTACACAGATACGCAGTATTTT
CDR3aa: CASSPRGGGYTDTQYF

abundance: NA
d_gene: TRBD1
j_gene: TRBJ2-2
v_gene: TRBV27
CDR3nt: TGTGCCAGCAGTTTGTTGGGACAGAGTCCGAACACCGGGGAGCTGTTTTTT
CDR3aa: CASSLLGQSPNTGELFF

abundance: NA
d_gene: TRBD2
j_gene: TRBJ2-7
v_gene: TRBV3-1
CDR3nt: TGTGCCAGCAGCCATGGGACTAGCGGGAGAATAGGGGAGCAGTACTTC
CDR3aa: CASSHGTSGRIGEQYF

abundance: few
d_gene: NA
j_gene: TRBJ2-7
v_gene: TRBV20-1
CDR3nt: TGCAGTGTTATGTTGGTACAAAACGCCTACGAGCAGTACTTC
CDR3aa: CSVMLVQNAYEQYF

abundance: NA
d_gene: NA
j_gene: TRBJ2-7
v_gene: TRBV28
CDR3nt: TGTGCCAGCAGCCCGACCGGGACGGCCACCTACGAGCAGTACTTC
CDR3aa: CASSPTGTATYEQYF

abundance: few
d_gene: NA
j_gene: TRBJ2-7
v_gene: TRBV20-1
CDR3nt: TGCAGTGCCACCGACACTACCTACGAGCAGTACTTC
CDR3aa: CSATDTTYEQYF

abundance: many
d_gene: NA
j_gene: TRBJ1-5
v_gene: TRBV20-1
CDR3nt: TGCAGTGCTAGTCAGGCTATGGGTCAGCCCCAGCATTTT
CDR3aa: CSASQAMGQPQHF

abundance: few
d_gene: NA
j_gene: TRBJ2-7
v_gene: TRBV12-3/TRBV12-4
CDR3nt: TGTGCCAGCAGCCGTATTAAGACCTACGAGCAGTACTTC
CDR3aa: CASSRIKTYEQYF

abundance: few
d_gene: NA
j_gene: TRBJ2-5
v_gene: TRBV18
CDR3nt: TGTGCCAGCTCACTAAGTGTCCAAGAGACCCAGTACTTC
CDR3aa: CASSLSVQETQYF

abundance: NA
d_gene: NA
j_gene: TRBJ2-5
v_gene: TRBV3-1
CDR3nt: TGTGCCAGCAGTCAAGAGCAGTTTCAAGAGACCCAGTACTTC
CDR3aa: CASSQEQFQETQYF

abundance: NA
d_gene: TRBD1
j_gene: TRBJ1-3
v_gene: TRBV20-1
CDR3nt: TGCAGTGCTAGACGGGACAGCTCTGGAAACACCATATATTTT
CDR3aa: CSARRDSSGNTIYF

abundance: NA
d_gene: TRBD2
j_gene: TRBJ2-5
v_gene: TRBV7-2
CDR3nt: TGTGCCAGCAGCACCCCCAGGACTAGCGGGGACAAAGAGACCCAGTACTTC
CDR3aa: CASSTPRTSGDKETQYF

abundance: many
d_gene: TRBD1
j_gene: TRBJ1-5
v_gene: TRBV7-6
CDR3nt: TGTGCCAGCAGCTTAGCGGACAGGGGTCAGCCCCAGCATTTT
CDR3aa: CASSLADRGQPQHF